The rows below give T cell receptor beta chains drawn from one sample of a study of T cell responses to AZD1222 COVID-19 vaccine. Assay: immunoSEQ multiplex PCR; the TCRdb copy retains only in-frame clones and omits some. The data show around 87,000 clones, with roughly 93% seen just once and 22% held by the top ten. Sample: peripheral blood, taken on day 0 of AZD1222 vaccination. The receptors stem from an adult in good health. CDR3s include the opening cysteine and the closing phenylalanine or tryptophan. The D gene is left open where the match is weak. Clone size is stated in some rows and not others, as once, few, many or a class when expanded.

d_gene,v_gene,j_gene,abundance,CDR3aa,CDR3nt
NA,TRBV7-2,TRBJ1-5,NA,CASSLATGTNQPQHF,TGTGCCAGCAGCTTAGCAACGGGGACCAATCAGCCCCAGCATTTT
TRBD1,TRBV7-9,TRBJ1-1,once,CASSRQGATEAFF,TGTGCCAGCAGCCGACAGGGGGCGACTGAAGCTTTCTTT
NA,TRBV6-2/TRBV6-3,TRBJ2-7,once,CASSYSNEQYF,TGTGCCAGCAGTTACTCGAACGAGCAGTACTTC
TRBD2,TRBV5-1,TRBJ2-1,NA,CASSVPPGLAGGTYNEQFF,TGCGCCAGCAGCGTCCCGCCGGGACTAGCGGGGGGAACCTACAATGAGCAGTTCTTC
NA,TRBV12-3/TRBV12-4,TRBJ2-7,NA,CASKLGAREQYF,TGTGCCAGCAAGCTGGGGGCCCGGGAGCAGTACTTC
NA,TRBV7-3,TRBJ2-2,NA,CASSKGPTGELFF,TGTGCCAGCAGCAAAGGCCCCACCGGGGAGCTGTTTTTT
NA,TRBV4-1,TRBJ1-3,NA,CASSHTGTAGNTIYF,TGCGCCAGCAGCCATACCGGGACGGCGGGAAACACCATATATTTT
TRBD1,TRBV7-6,TRBJ2-2,NA,CASSLGGQAFSISTGELFF,TGTGCCAGCAGCTTAGGGGGACAGGCCTTCTCGATCAGCACCGGGGAGCTGTTTTTT
TRBD2,TRBV4-1,TRBJ2-4,NA,CASSQGGPSGTKNIQYF,TGCGCCAGCAGCCAAGGCGGTCCTAGCGGGACCAAAAACATTCAGTACTTC
TRBD2,TRBV4-1,TRBJ2-1,NA,CASSLGTSGGYEQFF,TGCGCCAGCAGCCTGGGAACTAGCGGGGGCTATGAGCAGTTCTTC
TRBD1,TRBV6-5,TRBJ1-5,few,CASSYPTGGSNAPQHF,TGTGCCAGCAGTTACCCGACAGGGGGCTCCAATGCGCCCCAGCATTTT
NA,TRBV19,TRBJ1-1,NA,CASTIKRQLLKTEAFF,TGTGCCAGTACGATAAAGAGACAGCTACTGAAGACTGAAGCTTTCTTT
NA,TRBV18,TRBJ2-6,NA,CASSPQGSGANVLTF,TGTGCCAGCTCACCACAAGGCTCTGGGGCCAACGTCCTGACTTTC
NA,TRBV4-2,TRBJ1-6,few,CASSQDRDPPANSPLHF,TGTGCCAGCAGCCAAGACAGGGACCCCCCAGCCAATTCACCCCTCCACTTT
NA,TRBV14,TRBJ1-3,NA,CASSQVGNTIYF,TGTGCCAGCAGCCAAGTTGGAAACACCATATATTTT
NA,TRBV7-2,TRBJ2-7,once,CASSNFGGEQYF,TGTGCCAGCAGTAACTTTGGAGGCGAGCAGTACTTC